The present T cell receptor (beta chain) was sequenced within a study of early T cells in non-severe SARS-CoV-2 infection. Study at large: Sequencing input comprised bulk RNA from unsorted whole blood; chain pairing was not available. Study-wide results and limits: VDJdb matching, biased toward anti-spike CD8 responses, missed private and CD4 specificities.

This clonotype has at least ten counts. Its antigen is unidentified. Unique molecular identifiers were added to individual cDNA molecules. TCRdb independently ran MiXCR on the 5' RACE reads; one entry per CDR3 protein. The sample has about 49,000 distinct CDR3 sequences, approximately 12% seen once; the top ten hold about 9.7%. The CDR3 covers 16 residues. The germline CDR1 and CDR2 sequences are MNHEY and SMNVEV (reference sequence). The V gene lost 6 bases and the J gene lost 0 bases, with 15 bases spanning the gap. The sequencing input was whole blood. The chain couples TRBV27 to TRBJ2-4; no clear D gene. The TCR originated in an adult who was a healthcare worker with PCR-confirmed SARS-CoV-2 infection or an uninfected control (not recorded which). CDR3 region: CASSSRSRLAKNIQYF. The CDR3 nucleotides read TGTGCCAGCAGCTCTCGTAGCCGTCTAGCCAAAAACATTCAGTACTTC.